These T cell receptor beta chains were read from a single sample in a study of hypomethylating agent response in myelodysplastic syndrome. Assay used: immunoSEQ multiplex PCR; TCRdb lists only in-frame clones, some missing. The sample lists some 6,900 clones, around nine tenths seen once, with roughly 17% in the top ten. The source material was bone marrow, sampled before or after starting hypomethylating agent treatment for myelodysplastic syndrome (not recorded which). All receptors come from a human donor with myelodysplastic syndrome. The CDR3 runs from the conserved cysteine through the conserved F or W. Each record gives: D gene, V gene, clone size, J gene, CDR3 protein, CDR3 DNA. The D gene is left open where the match is weak. Some rows have no size entry. The others give once, few or many, or a class for an expanded clone.

d_call: TRBD1; v_call: TRBV25-1; clone_size: -; j_call: TRBJ1-4; cdr3_aa: CASSDRGLTEKLFF; cdr3_nt: TGTGCCAGCAGCGACAGGGGGCTAACGGAAAAACTGTTTTTT
d_call: TRBD1; v_call: TRBV19; clone_size: -; j_call: TRBJ1-2; cdr3_aa: CASSILTGRINYGYTF; cdr3_nt: TGTGCCAGTAGTATCCTGACAGGGCGGATTAACTATGGCTACACCTTC
d_call: TRBD1; v_call: TRBV2; clone_size: -; j_call: TRBJ1-2; cdr3_aa: CASTADRGYGYTF; cdr3_nt: TGTGCCAGCACAGCAGACAGGGGGTATGGCTACACCTTC
d_call: -; v_call: TRBV25-1; clone_size: -; j_call: TRBJ1-2; cdr3_aa: CASTPNANYGYTF; cdr3_nt: TGTGCCAGCACTCCGAATGCTAACTATGGCTACACCTTC
d_call: -; v_call: TRBV5-6; clone_size: -; j_call: TRBJ1-1; cdr3_aa: CASSLRGAGFRTEAFF; cdr3_nt: TGTGCCAGCAGCTTGCGGGGGGCAGGGTTTCGTACTGAAGCTTTCTTT
d_call: -; v_call: TRBV11-2; clone_size: -; j_call: TRBJ1-2; cdr3_aa: CASRHWGEEGYTF; cdr3_nt: TGTGCCAGCAGGCACTGGGGCGAGGAAGGCTACACCTTC
d_call: -; v_call: TRBV12-5; clone_size: -; j_call: TRBJ1-3; cdr3_aa: CASGLDGAGNTIYF; cdr3_nt: TGTGCTAGTGGTTTGGACGGAGCTGGAAACACCATATATTTT
d_call: -; v_call: TRBV4-3; clone_size: -; j_call: TRBJ2-3; cdr3_aa: CASSQEDSSTDTQYF; cdr3_nt: TGCGCCAGCAGCCAAGAGGACTCTAGCACAGATACGCAGTATTTT
d_call: -; v_call: TRBV5-1; clone_size: -; j_call: TRBJ2-3; cdr3_aa: CASSPGLDTQYF; cdr3_nt: TGCGCCAGCAGCCCCGGCTTAGATACGCAGTATTTT
d_call: -; v_call: TRBV4-1; clone_size: few; j_call: TRBJ2-7; cdr3_aa: CASSQGGDYEQYF; cdr3_nt: TGCGCCAGCAGCCAAGGGGGAGATTACGAGCAGTACTTC